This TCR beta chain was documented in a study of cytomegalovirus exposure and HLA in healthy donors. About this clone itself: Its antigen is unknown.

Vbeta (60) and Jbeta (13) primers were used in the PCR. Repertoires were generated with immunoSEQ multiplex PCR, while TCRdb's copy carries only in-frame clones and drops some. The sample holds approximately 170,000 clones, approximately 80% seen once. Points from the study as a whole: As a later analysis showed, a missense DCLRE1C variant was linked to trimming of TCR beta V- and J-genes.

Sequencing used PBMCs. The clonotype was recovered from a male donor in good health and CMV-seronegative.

In DNA form, the CDR3 reads TGTGCCAGCTCGGGAGTTAGCGGACAAACCTACGAGCAGTACTTC. Protein product: CASSGVSGQTYEQYF. The chain combines TRBV18 with TRBJ2-7; weak D call: TRBD2 (6 bases). The germline V and J ends were trimmed by 6 bases and 2 bases, with 17 bases remaining between them. Per germline, CDR1 KGHSH and CDR2 LQKENI. This CDR3 has 15 amino acids.